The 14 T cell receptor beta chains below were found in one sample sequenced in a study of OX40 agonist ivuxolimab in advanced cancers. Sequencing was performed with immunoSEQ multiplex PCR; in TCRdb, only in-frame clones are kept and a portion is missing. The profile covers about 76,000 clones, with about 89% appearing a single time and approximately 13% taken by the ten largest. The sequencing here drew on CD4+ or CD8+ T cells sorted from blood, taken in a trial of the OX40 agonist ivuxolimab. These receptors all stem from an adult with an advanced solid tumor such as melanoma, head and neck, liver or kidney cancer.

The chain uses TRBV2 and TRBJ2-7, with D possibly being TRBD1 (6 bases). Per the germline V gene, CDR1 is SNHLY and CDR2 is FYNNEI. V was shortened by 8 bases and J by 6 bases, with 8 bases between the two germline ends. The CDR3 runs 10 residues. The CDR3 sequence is CASGRGEQYF. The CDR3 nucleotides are TGTGCCAGCGGCAGGGGCGAGCAGTACTTC.

The CDR3 sequence: CASSYVGLWYF. The CDR3 bases are TGTGCCAGCAGTTATGTAGGACTGTGGTACTTC. The chain has TRBV6-6 and TRBJ2-7; TRBD2 is a possible D gene (5 bases). Germline values: CDR1 MNHNY, CDR2 SVGAGI (reference sequence). The CDR3 consists of 11 residues. Trimming took 3 bases from V and 12 from J, leaving 12 bases between them.

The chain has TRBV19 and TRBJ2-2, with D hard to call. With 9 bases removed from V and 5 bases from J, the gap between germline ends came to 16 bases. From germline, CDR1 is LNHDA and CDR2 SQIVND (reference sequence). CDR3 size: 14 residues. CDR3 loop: CASLSLSVTGELFF. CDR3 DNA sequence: TGTGCCAGCTTGAGCCTATCGGTAACCGGGGAGCTGTTTTTT.

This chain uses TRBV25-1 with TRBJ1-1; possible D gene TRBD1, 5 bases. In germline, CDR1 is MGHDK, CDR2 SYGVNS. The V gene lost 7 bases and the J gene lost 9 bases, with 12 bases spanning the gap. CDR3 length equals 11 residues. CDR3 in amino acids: CASTWGGKAFF. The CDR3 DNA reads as TGTGCCAGCACCTGGGGCGGGAAAGCTTTCTTT.

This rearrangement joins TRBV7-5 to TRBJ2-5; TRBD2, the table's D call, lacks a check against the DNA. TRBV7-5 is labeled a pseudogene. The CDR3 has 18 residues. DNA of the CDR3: TGTGCCAGAAGCTTAGACGACATCTTACTAGCGGAACAAGAGACCCAGTACTTC. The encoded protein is CARSLDDILLAEQETQYF.

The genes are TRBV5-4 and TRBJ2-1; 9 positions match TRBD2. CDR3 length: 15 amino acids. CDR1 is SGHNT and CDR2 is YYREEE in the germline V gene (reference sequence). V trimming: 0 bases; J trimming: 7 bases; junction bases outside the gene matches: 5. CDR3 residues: CASSLVGTSRNEQFF. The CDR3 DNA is TGTGCCAGCAGCTTGGTAGGGACTAGCAGGAATGAGCAGTTCTTC.

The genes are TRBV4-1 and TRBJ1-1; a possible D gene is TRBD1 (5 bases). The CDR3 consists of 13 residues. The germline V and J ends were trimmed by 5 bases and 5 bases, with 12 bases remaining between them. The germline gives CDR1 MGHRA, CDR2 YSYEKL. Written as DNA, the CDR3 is TGCGCCAGCAGCACCGGGGGTGCTACTGAAGCTTTCTTT. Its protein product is CASSTGGATEAFF.

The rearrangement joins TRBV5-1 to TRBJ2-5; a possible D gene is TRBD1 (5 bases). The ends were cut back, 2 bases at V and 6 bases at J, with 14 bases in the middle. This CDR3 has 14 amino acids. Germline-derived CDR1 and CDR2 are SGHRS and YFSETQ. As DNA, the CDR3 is TGCGCCAGCAGCTTTGAGTGGGGCTCCCAGACCCAGTACTTC. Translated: CASSFEWGSQTQYF.

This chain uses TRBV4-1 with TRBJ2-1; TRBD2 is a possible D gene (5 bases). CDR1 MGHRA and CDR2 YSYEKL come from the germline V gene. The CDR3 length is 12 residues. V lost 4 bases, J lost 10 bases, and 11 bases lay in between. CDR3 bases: TGCGCCAGCAGCCCCGGAGGACGGGAGCAGTTCTTC. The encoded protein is CASSPGGREQFF.

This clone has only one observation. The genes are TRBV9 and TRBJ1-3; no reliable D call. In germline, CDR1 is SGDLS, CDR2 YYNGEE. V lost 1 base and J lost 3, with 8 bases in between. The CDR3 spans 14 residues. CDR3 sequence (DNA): TGTGCCAGCAGCGTATTCGTAGGTGGAAACACCATATATTTT. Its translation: CASSVFVGGNTIYF.

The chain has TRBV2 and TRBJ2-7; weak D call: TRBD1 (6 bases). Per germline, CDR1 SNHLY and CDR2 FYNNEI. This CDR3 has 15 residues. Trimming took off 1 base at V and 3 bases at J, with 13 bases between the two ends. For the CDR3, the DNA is TGTGCCAGCAGTGAAGGTCAGGGGCTTTACTACGAGCAGTACTTC. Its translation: CASSEGQGLYYEQYF.

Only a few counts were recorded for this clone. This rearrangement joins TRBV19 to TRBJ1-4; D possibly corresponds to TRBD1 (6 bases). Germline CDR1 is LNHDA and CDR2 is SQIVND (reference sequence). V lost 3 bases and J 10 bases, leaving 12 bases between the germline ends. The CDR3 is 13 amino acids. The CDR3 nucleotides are TGTGCCAGTAGTATGGCGGAGGGGGGAAAACTGTTTTTT. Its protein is CASSMAEGGKLFF.

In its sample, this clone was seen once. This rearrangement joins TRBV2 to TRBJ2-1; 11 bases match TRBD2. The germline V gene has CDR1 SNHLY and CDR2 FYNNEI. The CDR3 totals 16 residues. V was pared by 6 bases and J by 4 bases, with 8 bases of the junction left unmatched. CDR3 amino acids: CASRERTSGLYNEQFF. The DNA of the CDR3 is TGTGCCAGCAGAGAACGGACTAGCGGGCTTTACAATGAGCAGTTCTTC.

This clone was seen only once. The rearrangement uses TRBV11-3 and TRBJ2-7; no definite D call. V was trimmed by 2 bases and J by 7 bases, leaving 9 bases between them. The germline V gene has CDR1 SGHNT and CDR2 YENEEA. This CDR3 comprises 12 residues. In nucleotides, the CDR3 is TGTGCCAGCAGCTTAAGGGCTGGGGAGCAGTACTTC. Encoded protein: CASSLRAGEQYF. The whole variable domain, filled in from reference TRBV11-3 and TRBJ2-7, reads EAGVVQSPRYKIIEKKQPVAFWCNPISGHNTLYWYLQNLGQGPELLIRYENEEAVDDSQLPKDRFSAERLKGVDSTLKIQPAELGDSAVYLCASSLRAGEQYFGPGTRLTVT.